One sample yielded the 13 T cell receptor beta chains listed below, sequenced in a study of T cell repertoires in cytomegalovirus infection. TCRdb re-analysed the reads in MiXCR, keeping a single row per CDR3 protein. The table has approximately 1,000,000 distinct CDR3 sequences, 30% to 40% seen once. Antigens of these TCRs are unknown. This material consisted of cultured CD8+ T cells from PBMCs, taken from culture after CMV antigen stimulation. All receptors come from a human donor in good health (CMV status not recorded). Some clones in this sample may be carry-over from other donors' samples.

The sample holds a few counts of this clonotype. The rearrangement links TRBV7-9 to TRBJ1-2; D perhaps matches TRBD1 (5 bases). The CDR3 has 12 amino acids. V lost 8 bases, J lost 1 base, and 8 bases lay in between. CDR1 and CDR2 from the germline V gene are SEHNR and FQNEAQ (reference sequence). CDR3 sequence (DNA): TGTGCCAGCCGGGACTTTAACTATGGCTACACCTTC. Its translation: CASRDFNYGYTF.

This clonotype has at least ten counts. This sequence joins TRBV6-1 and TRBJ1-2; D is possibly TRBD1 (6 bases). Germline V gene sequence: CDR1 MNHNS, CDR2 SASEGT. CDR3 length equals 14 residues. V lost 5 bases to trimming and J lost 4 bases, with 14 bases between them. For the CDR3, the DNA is TGTGCCAGCAGTTTCGACAGGAAGGCCTATGGCTACACCTTC. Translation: CASSFDRKAYGYTF.

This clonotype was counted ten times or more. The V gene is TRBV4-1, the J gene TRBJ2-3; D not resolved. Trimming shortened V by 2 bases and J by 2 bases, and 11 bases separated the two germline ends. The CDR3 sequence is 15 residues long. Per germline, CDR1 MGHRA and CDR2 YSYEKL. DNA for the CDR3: TGCGCCAGCAGCCAACCGGACGGCTACACAGATACGCAGTATTTT. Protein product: CASSQPDGYTDTQYF.

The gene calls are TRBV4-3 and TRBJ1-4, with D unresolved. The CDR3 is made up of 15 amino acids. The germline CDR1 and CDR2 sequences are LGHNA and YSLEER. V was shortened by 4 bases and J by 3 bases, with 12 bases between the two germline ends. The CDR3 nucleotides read TGCGCCAGCAGCCTAAGCCGAACAGCTAATGAAAAACTGTTTTTT. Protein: CASSLSRTANEKLFF.

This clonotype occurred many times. The CDR3 loop is CASSLAYGEARLRINYGYTF. The CDR3 coding sequence is TGTGCCAGCAGCTTAGCATACGGAGAAGCTCGCCTAAGAATTAACTATGGCTACACCTTC. The chain links TRBV7-9 to TRBJ1-2; D unclear. Per germline, CDR1 SEHNR and CDR2 FQNEAQ (reference sequence). CDR3 size: 20 residues. V was trimmed by 0 bases and J by 1 base, leaving 24 bases between them.

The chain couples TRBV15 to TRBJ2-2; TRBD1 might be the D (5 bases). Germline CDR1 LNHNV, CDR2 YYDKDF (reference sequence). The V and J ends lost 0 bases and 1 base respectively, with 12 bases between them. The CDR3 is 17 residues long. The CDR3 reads CATSRDLAGQNTGELFF. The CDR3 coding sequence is TGTGCCACCAGCAGAGATTTGGCAGGACAGAACACCGGGGAGCTGTTTTTT.

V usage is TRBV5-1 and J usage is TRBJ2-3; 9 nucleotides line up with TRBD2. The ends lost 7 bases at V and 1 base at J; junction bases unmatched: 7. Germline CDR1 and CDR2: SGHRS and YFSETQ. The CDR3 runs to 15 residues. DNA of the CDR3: TGCGCCAGCGCTCTTAGCGGGAGAGGCACAGATACGCAGTATTTT. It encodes CASALSGRGTDTQYF.

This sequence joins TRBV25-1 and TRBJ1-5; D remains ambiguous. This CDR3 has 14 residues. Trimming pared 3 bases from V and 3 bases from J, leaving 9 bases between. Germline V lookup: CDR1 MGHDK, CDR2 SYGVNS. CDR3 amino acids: CASSDGSSNQPQHF. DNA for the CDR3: TGTGCCAGCAGTGATGGGAGTTCCAATCAGCCCCAGCATTTT. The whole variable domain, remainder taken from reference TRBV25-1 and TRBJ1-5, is EADIYQTPRYLVIGTGKKITLECSQTMGHDKMYWYQQDPGMELHLIHYSYGVNSTEKGDLSSESTVSRIRTEHFPLTLESARPSHTSQYLCASSDGSSNQPQHFGDGTRLSIL.

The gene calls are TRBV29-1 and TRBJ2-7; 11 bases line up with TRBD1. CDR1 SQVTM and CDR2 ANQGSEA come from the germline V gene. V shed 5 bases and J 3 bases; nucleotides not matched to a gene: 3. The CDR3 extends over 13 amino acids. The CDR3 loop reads CSVWTGGLYEQYV. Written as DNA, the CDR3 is TGCAGCGTTTGGACAGGGGGCCTCTACGAGCAGTACGTC.

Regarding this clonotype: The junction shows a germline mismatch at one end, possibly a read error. The CDR3 loop reads CASSLDRPDTQYF. Written as DNA, the CDR3 is TGTGCCAGCAGCTTGGACAGACCAGATACGCAGTATTTT. The V and J genes are TRBV5-3 and TRBJ2-3, with D tentatively TRBD1 (6 bases). TRBV5-3 is an open reading frame whose function is uncertain. The CDR3 sequence is 13 residues long.

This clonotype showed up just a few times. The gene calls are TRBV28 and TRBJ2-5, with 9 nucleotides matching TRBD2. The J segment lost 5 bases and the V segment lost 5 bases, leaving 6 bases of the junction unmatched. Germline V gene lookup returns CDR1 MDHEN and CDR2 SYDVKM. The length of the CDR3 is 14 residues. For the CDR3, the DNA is TGTGCCAGCAGTCTACAGCGGGGGGCGGAGACCCAGTACTTC. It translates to CASSLQRGAETQYF.

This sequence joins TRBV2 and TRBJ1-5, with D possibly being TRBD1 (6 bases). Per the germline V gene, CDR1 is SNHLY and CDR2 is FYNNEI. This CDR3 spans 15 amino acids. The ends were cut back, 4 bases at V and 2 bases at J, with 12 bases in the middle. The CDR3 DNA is TGTGCCAGCAGTGGAGGCAGGGGAGGCAATCAGCCCCAGCATTTT. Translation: CASSGGRGGNQPQHF.

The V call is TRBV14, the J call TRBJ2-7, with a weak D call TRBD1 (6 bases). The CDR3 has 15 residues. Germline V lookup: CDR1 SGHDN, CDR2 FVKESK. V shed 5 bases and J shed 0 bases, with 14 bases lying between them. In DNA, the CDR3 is TGTGCCAGCAGCGAGACAGGTTTCTCCTCCTACGAGCAGTACTTC. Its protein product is CASSETGFSSYEQYF.